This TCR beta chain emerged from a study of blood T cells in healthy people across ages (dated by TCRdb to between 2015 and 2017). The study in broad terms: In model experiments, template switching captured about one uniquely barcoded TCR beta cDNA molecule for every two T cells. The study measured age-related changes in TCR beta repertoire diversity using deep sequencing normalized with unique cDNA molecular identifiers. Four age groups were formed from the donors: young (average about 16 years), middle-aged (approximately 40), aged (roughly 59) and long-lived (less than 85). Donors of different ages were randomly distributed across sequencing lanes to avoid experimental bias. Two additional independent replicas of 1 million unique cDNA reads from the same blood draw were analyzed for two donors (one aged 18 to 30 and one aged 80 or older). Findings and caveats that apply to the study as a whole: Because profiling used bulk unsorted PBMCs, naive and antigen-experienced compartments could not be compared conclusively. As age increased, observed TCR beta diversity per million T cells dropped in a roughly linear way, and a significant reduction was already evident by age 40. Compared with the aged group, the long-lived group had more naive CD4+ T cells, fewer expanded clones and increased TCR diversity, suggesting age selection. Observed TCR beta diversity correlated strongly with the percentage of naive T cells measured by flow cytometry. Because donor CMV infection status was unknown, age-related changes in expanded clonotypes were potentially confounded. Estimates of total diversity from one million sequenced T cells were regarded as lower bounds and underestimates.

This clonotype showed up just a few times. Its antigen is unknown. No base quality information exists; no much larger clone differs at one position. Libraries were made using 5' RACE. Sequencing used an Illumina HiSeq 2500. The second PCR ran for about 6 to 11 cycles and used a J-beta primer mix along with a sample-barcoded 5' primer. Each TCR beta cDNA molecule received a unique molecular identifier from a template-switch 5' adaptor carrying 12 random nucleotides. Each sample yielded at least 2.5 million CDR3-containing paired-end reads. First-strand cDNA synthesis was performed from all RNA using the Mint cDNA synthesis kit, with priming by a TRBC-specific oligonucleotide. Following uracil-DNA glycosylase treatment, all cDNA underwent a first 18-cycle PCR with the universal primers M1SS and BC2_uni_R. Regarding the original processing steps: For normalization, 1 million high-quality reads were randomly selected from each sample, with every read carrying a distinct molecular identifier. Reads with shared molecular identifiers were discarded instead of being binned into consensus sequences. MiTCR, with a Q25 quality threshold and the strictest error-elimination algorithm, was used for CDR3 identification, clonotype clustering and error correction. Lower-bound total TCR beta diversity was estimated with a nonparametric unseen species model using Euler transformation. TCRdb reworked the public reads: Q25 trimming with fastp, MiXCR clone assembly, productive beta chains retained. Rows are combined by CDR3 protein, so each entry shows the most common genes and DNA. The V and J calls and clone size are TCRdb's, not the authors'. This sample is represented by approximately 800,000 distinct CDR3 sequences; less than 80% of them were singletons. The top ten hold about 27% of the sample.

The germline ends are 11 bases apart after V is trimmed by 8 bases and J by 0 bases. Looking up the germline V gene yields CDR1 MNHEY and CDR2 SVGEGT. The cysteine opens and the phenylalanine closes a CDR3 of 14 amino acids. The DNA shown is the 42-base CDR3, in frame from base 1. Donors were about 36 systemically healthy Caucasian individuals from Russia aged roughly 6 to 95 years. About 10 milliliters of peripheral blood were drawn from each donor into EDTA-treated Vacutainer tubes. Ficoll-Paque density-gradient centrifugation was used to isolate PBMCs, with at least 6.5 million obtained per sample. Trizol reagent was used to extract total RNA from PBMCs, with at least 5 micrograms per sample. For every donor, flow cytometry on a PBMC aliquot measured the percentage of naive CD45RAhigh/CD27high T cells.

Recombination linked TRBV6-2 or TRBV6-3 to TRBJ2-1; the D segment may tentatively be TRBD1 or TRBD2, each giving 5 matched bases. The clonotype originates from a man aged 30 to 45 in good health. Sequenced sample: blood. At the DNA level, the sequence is TGTGCCAGCGGGACCCGACGCTCCTACAATGAGCAGTTCTTC. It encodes CASGTRRSYNEQFF.